The clone carrying this T cell receptor beta chain was counted a single time. This record belongs to a study of long-term antiretroviral therapy in people with HIV. Trimming stripped 0 bases from V and 0 bases from J, with 7 bases between. The CDR3 is made up of 15 amino acids. CDR1 SGHRS and CDR2 YFSETQ come from the germline V gene. They ran version v3.0 of the immunoSEQ assay at survey level. Some clones are missing from TCRdb's copy, which holds only in-frame ones; the method was immunoSEQ multiplex PCR. The sample consists of roughly 30,000 clones, roughly 88% of them appearing once. This chain uses TRBV5-1 with TRBJ1-3; no definite D call. The clonotype comes from a man aged 25 to 40 with HIV. Sequencing was performed on unsorted PBMCs, taken around 2.8 years after starting antiretroviral therapy. The CDR3 loop reads CASSLVPLSGNTIYF. CDR3 bases: TGCGCCAGCAGCTTGGTTCCACTCTCTGGAAACACCATATATTTT. The entire variable domain, with the rest obtained from reference TRBV5-1 and TRBJ1-3, is as follows: KAGVTQTPRYLIKTRGQQVTLSCSPISGHRSVSWYQQTPGQGLQFLFEYFSETQRNKGNFPGRFSGRQFSNSRSEMNVSTLELGDSALYLCASSLVPLSGNTIYFGEGSWLTVV.